The 28 T cell receptor beta chains below all came from one sample that was sequenced in a study of cytomegalovirus exposure and HLA in healthy donors. TCRdb's copy holds only in-frame clones and misses some; the assay was immunoSEQ multiplex PCR. Of roughly 350,000 clones in the sample, 86% were seen once. The material sequenced was PBMCs. These receptor sequences come from a young woman in good health and CMV-seronegative.

The V gene is TRBV7-8, the J gene TRBJ1-1; 8 bases agree with TRBD1. V lost 5 bases to trimming and J lost 0 bases; unmatched junction nucleotides: 5. CDR1 SGHVS and CDR2 FQNEAQ come from the germline V gene. The CDR3 runs to 15 residues. CDR3 loop: CASSEQGAMNTEAFF. CDR3 bases: TGTGCCAGCAGCGAGCAGGGGGCGATGAACACTGAAGCTTTCTTT.

The V and J genes are TRBV13 and TRBJ2-7, with D perhaps matching TRBD1 (6 bases). Trimming cost V 5 bases and J 0 bases, with 11 bases left between them. Germline V lookup: CDR1 PRHDT, CDR2 FYEKMQ (reference sequence). This CDR3 spans 14 amino acids. The CDR3 sequence: CASSPDRFSYEQYF. The CDR3 region has the DNA TGTGCCAGCAGCCCAGACAGGTTCTCCTACGAGCAGTACTTC.

J is TRBJ1-2 and V is TRBV6-1; D is possibly TRBD1 (6 bases). CDR3 length: 16 amino acids. From germline, CDR1 is MNHNS and CDR2 SASEGT. Between the trimmed V and J ends, which lost 2 bases and 4 bases, there was a span of 17 bases. The CDR3 here is CASSESGLGGGYGYTF. The CDR3 region has the DNA TGTGCCAGCAGTGAAAGCGGTCTGGGAGGGGGCTATGGCTACACCTTC.

Remarks on this clone: Other DNA sequences of this sample code for an identical CDR3. The chain combines TRBV5-1 with TRBJ2-1, with TRBD2 matching 10 bases. Per germline, CDR1 SGHRS and CDR2 YFSETQ. With V trimmed by 0 bases and J by 4 bases, 4 bases remained unmatched. This CDR3 spans 16 amino acids. The CDR3 DNA sequence: TGCGCCAGCAGCTTGGAAGCTAGCGGGAGTTACAATGAGCAGTTCTTC. Amino acid sequence: CASSLEASGSYNEQFF. Combining the CDR3 with reference TRBV5-1 and TRBJ2-1 gives the whole variable domain KAGVTQTPRYLIKTRGQQVTLSCSPISGHRSVSWYQQTPGQGLQFLFEYFSETQRNKGNFPGRFSGRQFSNSRSEMNVSTLELGDSALYLCASSLEASGSYNEQFFGPGTRLTVL.

The chain has TRBV6-1 and TRBJ2-5, with TRBD2 matching over 7 bases. The CDR3 spans 14 residues. The V and J ends lost 4 bases and 5 bases, in that order; junction bases with no gene match: 7. Per germline, CDR1 MNHNS and CDR2 SASEGT. The CDR3, as DNA: TGTGCCAGCAGTGCCAGGTTTAGCGGGGAGACCCAGTACTTC. It encodes CASSARFSGETQYF.

This clone was counted ten times or more. J is TRBJ2-7 and V is TRBV2, with 7 positions matching TRBD1. This CDR3 contains 12 residues. Germline trimming cut 6 bases from V and 5 bases from J; bases unmatched to any gene: 4. Germline V gene data show CDR1 as SNHLY and CDR2 as FYNNEI. The CDR3 nucleotides read TGTGCCAGCAGAATGACAGGGAACGAGCAGTACTTC. Translated: CASRMTGNEQYF.

In this sample, this clone turned up once. The V and J genes are TRBV7-9 and TRBJ2-1; 12 bases are shared with TRBD2. V was pared by 6 bases and J by 9 bases, with 6 bases of the junction left unmatched. Looked up from germline, CDR1 is SEHNR and CDR2 is FQNEAQ (reference sequence). The CDR3 is 14 amino acids. CDR3 sequence: CASSPVTSGSEQFF. The CDR3 DNA reads as TGTGCCAGCAGTCCAGTGACTAGCGGGAGTGAGCAGTTCTTC.

This clone was counted between two and nine times. The genes are TRBV18 and TRBJ2-1; the D gene is possibly TRBD1 (5 bases). CDR1 is KGHSH, CDR2 LQKENI, per germline. This CDR3 spans 11 amino acids. Trimming pared 3 bases from V and 14 bases from J, leaving 11 bases between. The CDR3 sequence: CASSPGLGEFF. The CDR3 DNA follows: TGTGCCAGCTCACCGGGGCTAGGTGAGTTCTTC.

This clone occurred once. The J gene is TRBJ1-5, the V gene TRBV27; the match to TRBD1 covers 7 bases. Germline values: CDR1 MNHEY, CDR2 SMNVEV (reference sequence). V lost 3 bases, J lost 2 bases, and 4 bases stayed unmatched. This CDR3 has 15 residues. CDR3 amino acids: CASSFLGQGNQPQHF. In DNA form, the CDR3 reads TGTGCCAGCAGTTTTCTAGGACAGGGCAATCAGCCCCAGCATTTT.

The chain employs TRBV27 and TRBJ1-5; 9 nucleotides match TRBD1. V gave up 6 bases and J gave up 1 base; unmatched junction bases: 13. CDR3 length equals 18 residues. Germline V gene lookup returns CDR1 MNHEY and CDR2 SMNVEV (reference sequence). CDR3 sequence reads: CASRHRAGQGLSNQPQHF. Here the CDR3 DNA reads TGTGCCAGCAGACACCGTGCGGGACAGGGTCTAAGCAATCAGCCCCAGCATTTT.

This clone turned up a few times. The CDR3 DNA is TGTGCCAGCAGCGTCTCCCCTGGCCCCAATGAGCAGTTCTTC. The encoded protein is CASSVSPGPNEQFF. The chain carries TRBV9 and TRBJ2-1; D not resolved. CDR3 length: 14 amino acids. Germline-derived CDR1 and CDR2 are SGDLS and YYNGEE. Trimming stripped 2 bases from V and 6 bases from J, with 12 bases between.

In this sample, this clone turned up a few times. This chain joins TRBV7-3 and TRBJ2-2; 14 bases fit TRBD2. J lost 3 bases, V lost 5 bases, and 2 bases had no gene match. Germline CDR1 reads SGHTA; CDR2 reads FQGTGA. The CDR3 loop spans 16 amino acids. The DNA for the CDR3 is TGTGCCAGCAGCCAGGGACTAGCGGGAGACACCGGGGAGCTGTTTTTT. As protein: CASSQGLAGDTGELFF.

This chain joins TRBV7-2 and TRBJ1-2; a weak D match, TRBD1 (6 bases). This CDR3 spans 15 amino acids. The germline V gene encodes CDR1 SGHTA and CDR2 FQGNSA. Trimming shortened V by 2 bases and J by 3 bases, and 13 bases separated the two germline ends. CDR3 nucleotide sequence: TGTGCCAGCAGCTTATCTGGGGGCTTGGACTATGGCTACACCTTC. It specifies CASSLSGGLDYGYTF.

On this clone: The sample has other DNA sequences that encode this CDR3 too. This chain connects TRBV27 to TRBJ1-5, with D possibly matching TRBD1 (5 bases). CDR3 length: 13 amino acids. V was pared by 3 bases and J by 4 bases, with 7 bases between. Germline CDR1 and CDR2: MNHEY and SMNVEV (reference sequence). The CDR3 nucleotides read TGTGCCAGCAGTTTTCAGGGAAATCAGCCCCAGCATTTT. Translating it yields CASSFQGNQPQHF.

This chain links TRBV6-1 with TRBJ1-5, with D possibly TRBD1 on 6 matching bases. The CDR3 contains 14 residues. V was trimmed by 6 bases and J by 5 bases, leaving 14 bases between them. In germline, CDR1 is MNHNS, CDR2 SASEGT. This chain's CDR3 is CASSHREGDQPQHF. The CDR3 DNA follows: TGTGCCAGCAGCCACAGGGAGGGGGATCAGCCCCAGCATTTT.

This chain links TRBV28 with TRBJ2-2; a possible D gene is TRBD2 (5 bases). Germline loops: CDR1 MDHEN, CDR2 SYDVKM. V was clipped by 9 bases and J by 6 bases, with 8 bases between them. CDR3 length: 11 residues. CDR3 amino acids: CASRRAGELFF. CDR3 sequence (DNA): TGTGCCAGTCGGCGGGCCGGGGAGCTGTTTTTT.

This clone showed up just once. The chain couples TRBV28 to TRBJ1-4; D remains unclear. The V gene's germline CDR1 is MDHEN and CDR2 SYDVKM. V shed 6 bases and J shed 5 bases, with 13 bases lying between them. The CDR3 totals 14 residues. The CDR3 region has the DNA TGTGCCAGCAGCATACGTGGGCTCAATGAAAAACTGTTTTTT. It encodes CASSIRGLNEKLFF.

This sequence joins TRBV25-1 and TRBJ2-7, with D maybe TRBD1 (6 bases). Trimming removed 7 bases at V and 6 bases at J, with 13 bases between. There are 12 residues in the CDR3. Germline CDR1 and CDR2: MGHDK and SYGVNS. The CDR3 loop reads CASTFTGREQYF. The CDR3, as DNA: TGTGCCAGCACCTTCACAGGGCGCGAGCAGTACTTC.

The rearrangement links TRBV28 to TRBJ2-1, with TRBD1 matching 10 bases. Germline CDR1 MDHEN, CDR2 SYDVKM. V was clipped by 5 bases and J by 3 bases; unmatched bases: 4. This CDR3 is 15 amino acids long. In DNA, the CDR3 is TGTGCCAGCAGTGGGACAGGGGATCTCTACAATGAGCAGTTCTTC. This codes for CASSGTGDLYNEQFF.

This chain uses TRBV29-1 with TRBJ2-7, with D perhaps TRBD1 (7 bases). Germline-derived CDR1 and CDR2 are SQVTM and ANQGSEA. This CDR3 has 17 residues. The germline V and J ends were trimmed by 4 bases and 0 bases, with 22 bases remaining between them. The DNA of the CDR3 is TGCAGCGTTGCGGGGGACAGTTCCCATCCTAGCTCCTACGAGCAGTACTTC. This sequence encodes CSVAGDSSHPSSYEQYF.

CDR3 coding DNA: TGTGCCAGCAGCCGGACAGTAACTAATGAAAAACTGTTTTTT. Its translation: CASSRTVTNEKLFF. V usage is TRBV2 and J usage is TRBJ1-4, with D possibly being TRBD1 (6 bases). Looked up from germline, CDR1 is SNHLY and CDR2 is FYNNEI. The CDR3 length is 14 residues. V lost 6 bases, J lost 1 base, and 9 bases lay in between. Drawing the rest from reference TRBV2 and TRBJ1-4, the complete variable domain is EPEVTQTPSHQVTQMGQEVILRCVPISNHLYFYWYRQILGQKVEFLVSFYNNEISEKSEIFDDQFSVERPDGSNFTLKIRSTKLEDSAMYFCASSRTVTNEKLFFGSGTQLSVL.

Regarding this clone: Other DNA sequences in the sample encode the same CDR3. The chain uses TRBV18 and TRBJ2-7; possibly TRBD1 for D (5 bases). Germline V lookup: CDR1 KGHSH, CDR2 LQKENI. Trimming stripped 1 base from V and 4 bases from J, with 8 bases between. This CDR3 comprises 13 residues. CDR3 region: CASSPRAGYEQYF. CDR3 DNA: TGTGCCAGCTCACCACGCGCAGGGTACGAGCAGTACTTC.

This chain connects TRBV7-9 to TRBJ2-5; 8 bases align to TRBD1. J lost 5 bases, V lost 7 bases, and 9 bases had no gene match. This CDR3 is 14 amino acids long. The V gene's germline CDR1 is SEHNR and CDR2 FQNEAQ (reference sequence). Written as DNA, the CDR3 is TGTGCCAGCACTTATCAGGGGGCAGAGGAGACCCAGTACTTC. Protein sequence: CASTYQGAEETQYF. The full variable domain, its missing parts supplied by reference TRBV7-9 and TRBJ2-5, is DTGVSQNPRHKITKRGQNVTFRCDPISEHNRLYWYRQTLGQGPEFLTYFQNEAQLEKSRLLSDRFSAERPKGSFSTLEIQRTEQGDSAMYLCASTYQGAEETQYFGPGTRLLVL.

This clone was observed a few times. The V gene is TRBV7-8, the J gene TRBJ2-7; 7 bases fit TRBD2. The germline CDR1 and CDR2 sequences are SGHVS and FQNEAQ. The CDR3 extends over 14 amino acids. V shed 5 bases, J shed 2 bases, and the junction held 6 bases outside the gene matches. The CDR3 reads CASSPSSGPYEQYF. The DNA of the CDR3 is TGTGCCAGCAGCCCATCTAGCGGCCCCTACGAGCAGTACTTC.

This clone was detected only once. J is TRBJ2-2 and V is TRBV19; a possible D gene is TRBD1 (6 bases). Germline lookup yields CDR1 LNHDA and CDR2 SQIVND (reference sequence). The CDR3 extends over 12 amino acids. With 5 bases removed from V and 6 bases from J, the gap between germline ends came to 7 bases. CDR3 in DNA: TGTGCCAGTAGTGAGGGGGCCGGGGAGCTGTTTTTT. It specifies CASSEGAGELFF.

V usage is TRBV28 and J usage is TRBJ1-1; 8 positions agree with TRBD1. Germline V lookup: CDR1 MDHEN, CDR2 SYDVKM. The CDR3 runs to 16 residues. With V trimmed by 6 bases and J by 1 base, 10 bases remained unmatched. The CDR3 here is CASRGAGGVWNTEAFF. Here the CDR3 DNA reads TGTGCCAGCAGGGGGGCAGGGGGCGTATGGAACACTGAAGCTTTCTTT.

The CDR3 sequence is CASSVGAAGFFTDTQYF. CDR3 sequence (DNA): TGTGCCAGCAGCGTAGGGGCAGCGGGGTTCTTCACAGATACGCAGTATTTT. The chain is built from TRBV9 and TRBJ2-3, with 7 bases lining up with TRBD2. The J segment lost 2 bases and the V segment lost 0 bases, leaving 9 bases of the junction unmatched. This CDR3 region has 17 residues. Germline values: CDR1 SGDLS, CDR2 YYNGEE.

The J gene is TRBJ2-5, the V gene TRBV2; 9 bases match TRBD2. The ends lost 1 base at V and 1 base at J; junction bases unmatched: 4. In germline, CDR1 is SNHLY, CDR2 FYNNEI. This CDR3 comprises 16 residues. The CDR3, as DNA: TGTGCCAGCAGTGAAGGTCCAGCGGGGGGCCAAGAGACCCAGTACTTC. This sequence encodes CASSEGPAGGQETQYF. The variable domain in full, completed from reference TRBV2 and TRBJ2-5, reads EPEVTQTPSHQVTQMGQEVILRCVPISNHLYFYWYRQILGQKVEFLVSFYNNEISEKSEIFDDQFSVERPDGSNFTLKIRSTKLEDSAMYFCASSEGPAGGQETQYFGPGTRLLVL.